A single sample is the source of the 5 T cell receptor beta chains below, sequenced in a study of blood T cells in healthy people across ages. Then a second PCR, running roughly 7 to 11 cycles, was carried out with a sample-barcoded 5' primer and a J-beta primer mix. TCRdb passed the 5' RACE reads through MiXCR, listing each CDR3 protein once. The table records around 1,500,000 distinct CDR3 sequences, 28% of them present only once. The sequencing input was blood. These TCRs come from a woman under 40 in good health.

The chain is built from TRBV15 and TRBJ1-4, with a tentative D call TRBD1 (6 bases). The CDR3 is made up of 14 amino acids. The germline V gene has CDR1 LNHNV and CDR2 YYDKDF (reference sequence). V dropped 0 bases and J dropped 8 bases, with 10 bases sitting between them. The CDR3 coding sequence is TGTGCCACCAGCAGAGATCGGGGGCCGGAAAAACTGTTTTTT. The encoded protein is CATSRDRGPEKLFF. Variable domain in full (rest from reference TRBV15 and TRBJ1-4): DAMVIQNPRYQVTQFGKPVTLSCSQTLNHNVMYWYQQKSSQAPKLLFHYYDKDFNNEADTPDNFQSRRPNTSFCFLDIRSPGLGDTAMYLCATSRDRGPEKLFFGSGTQLSVL.

Note on this clonotype: This sequence may be a read error, since a much larger clone differs from it by one base. The gene calls are TRBV5-1 and TRBJ2-1, with 8 positions matching TRBD1. The CDR3 runs to 16 residues. Germline loops: CDR1 SGHRS, CDR2 YFSETQ. DNA for the CDR3: TGCGCCAGCAACTTGGGGACAGGCCTGTCCTACAATGAGCAGTTCTTC. It is translated as CASNLGTGLSYNEQFF.

J is TRBJ2-1 and V is TRBV6-4; the D call may be TRBD1 or TRBD2 (6 bases each). CDR3 length: 13 amino acids. CDR1 is MRHNA and CDR2 is SNTAGT in the germline V gene. V was trimmed by 3 bases and J by 15 bases, leaving 18 bases between them. CDR3 DNA sequence: TGTGCCAGCAGTGAGGAGACAGGCACGGGGGCGTTCTTC. Translation: CASSEETGTGAFF.

The chain joins TRBV2 to TRBJ2-1; TRBD1 aligns across 10 bases. Germline assignment: CDR1 SNHLY and CDR2 FYNNEI. J lost 6 bases, V lost 7 bases, and 9 bases had no gene match. This CDR3 spans 15 amino acids. The DNA for the CDR3 is TGTGCCAGCAACAACAGACAGGGGGCCCTCAATGAGCAGTTCTTC. Translating gives CASNNRQGALNEQFF.

The CDR3 is CASRSGSGASSYNEQFF. DNA for the CDR3: TGTGCCAGCAGGTCGGGTAGCGGGGCCAGCTCCTACAATGAGCAGTTCTTC. The chain is built from TRBV6-1 and TRBJ2-1, with 8 bases that match TRBD2. Germline V gene data show CDR1 as MNHNS and CDR2 as SASEGT. Losses at the gene ends were 6 bases for V and 0 bases for J; bases not matched to a gene: 10. CDR3 length: 17 amino acids.